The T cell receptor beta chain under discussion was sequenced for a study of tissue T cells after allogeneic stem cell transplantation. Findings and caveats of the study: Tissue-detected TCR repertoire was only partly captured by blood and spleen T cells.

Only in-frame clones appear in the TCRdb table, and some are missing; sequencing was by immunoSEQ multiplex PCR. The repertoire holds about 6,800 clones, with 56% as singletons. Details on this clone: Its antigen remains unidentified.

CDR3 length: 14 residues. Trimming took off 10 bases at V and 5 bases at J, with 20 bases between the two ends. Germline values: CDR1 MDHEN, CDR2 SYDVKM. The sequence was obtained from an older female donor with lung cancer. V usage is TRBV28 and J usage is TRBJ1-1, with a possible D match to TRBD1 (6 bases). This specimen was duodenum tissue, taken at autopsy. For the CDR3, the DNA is TGTGCCACGCGGCGGGGGGGCGCGGGGACTGAAGCTTTCTTT. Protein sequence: CATRRGGAGTEAFF.